Listed below are T cell receptor beta chains from one sample, sequenced in a study of control samples from healthy donors and cancer patients. TCRdb's table, derived via immunoSEQ multiplex PCR, lists solely in-frame clones and lacks some. Among 210,000 or so clones listed, about 90% were seen once. Sequenced input: blood. These receptors originate from a man under 40 in good health. Each CDR3 is given with its conserved first and last residue. The D gene is left open where the match is weak. Only part of the rows carry a size: once, few, many, or a class if the clone is expanded.

J: TRBJ1-1; V: TRBV24-1; D: .; size: few; DNA: TGTGCCACCAGTGGGGGCGGGAACACTGAAGCTTTCTTT; CDR3: CATSGGGNTEAFF
J: TRBJ1-1; V: TRBV6-1; D: .; size: .; DNA: TGTGCCAGCAGTGAACCCGGCAGGGGGAACACTGAAGCTTTCTTT; CDR3: CASSEPGRGNTEAFF
J: TRBJ1-6; V: TRBV2; D: TRBD1; size: .; DNA: TGTGCCAGCAGTGATCGACAGGGGGCAAGTGATTCACCCCTCCACTTT; CDR3: CASSDRQGASDSPLHF
J: TRBJ1-4; V: TRBV5-8; D: TRBD1; size: .; DNA: TGTGCCAGCAGCACAGGGACAGGCGCAACTAATGAAAAACTGTTTTTT; CDR3: CASSTGTGATNEKLFF
J: TRBJ1-6; V: TRBV19; D: .; size: .; DNA: TGTGCCAGTAGAGATGGACGGTCTAGTTCACCCCTCCACTTT; CDR3: CASRDGRSSSPLHF
J: TRBJ1-1; V: TRBV24-1; D: .; size: .; DNA: TGTGCCACCAGTGTCCTCAGGGATCCGGGACGGTGGAACACTGAAGCTTTCTTT; CDR3: CATSVLRDPGRWNTEAFF
J: TRBJ2-1; V: TRBV2; D: .; size: .; DNA: TGTGCCAGCAGTCTCGACAGTGAGCAGTTCTTC; CDR3: CASSLDSEQFF
J: TRBJ1-2; V: TRBV25-1; D: .; size: .; DNA: TGTGCCAGCAGTGTGGGGAGCCGGAGGGCTGGCTACACCTTC; CDR3: CASSVGSRRAGYTF
J: TRBJ1-1; V: TRBV7-9; D: .; size: .; DNA: TGTGCCAGCAGCGAATTACACGGAGCTTTCTTT; CDR3: CASSELHGAFF
J: TRBJ2-1; V: TRBV11-3; D: .; size: .; DNA: TGTGCCAGCAGCCCAACTAGGAAGGGTGAGCAGTTCTTC; CDR3: CASSPTRKGEQFF
J: TRBJ2-5; V: TRBV7-2; D: .; size: few; DNA: TGTGCCAGCAGCTTAGGCAGGCTGAGAGAGACCCAGTACTTC; CDR3: CASSLGRLRETQYF
J: TRBJ2-7; V: TRBV4-1; D: .; size: .; DNA: TGCGCCAGCAGCCGAATAGGACAGCCGGACGAGCAGTACTTC; CDR3: CASSRIGQPDEQYF
J: TRBJ2-3; V: TRBV23-1; D: TRBD2; size: .; DNA: TGCGCCAGCAGTCCGGGGACTAGCGGGGGGATGTCAGATACGCAGTATTTT; CDR3: CASSPGTSGGMSDTQYF
J: TRBJ1-6; V: TRBV23-1; D: .; size: .; DNA: TGCGCCAGCAGTCTTTCCGGGACACTTCTAAGCTCCTATAATTCACCCCTCCACTTT; CDR3: CASSLSGTLLSSYNSPLHF
J: TRBJ1-1; V: TRBV24-1; D: TRBD1; size: .; DNA: TGTGCCACCAGTGATTCTCAGGGGGCCTACACTGAAGCTTTCTTT; CDR3: CATSDSQGAYTEAFF
J: TRBJ2-1; V: TRBV16; D: TRBD2; size: once; DNA: TGTGCCAGCAGCCGGACTAGAGATAATGAGCAGTTCTTC; CDR3: CASSRTRDNEQFF
J: TRBJ2-3; V: TRBV9; D: .; size: .; DNA: TGTGCCAGCAGCGTAGCCGCAGATACGCAGTATTTT; CDR3: CASSVAADTQYF
J: TRBJ1-1; V: TRBV3-1/TRBV3-2; D: .; size: .; DNA: TGTGCCAGCAGCCAAGATCCGGGTGAAGGCACTGAAGCTTTCTTT; CDR3: CASSQDPGEGTEAFF
J: TRBJ1-1; V: TRBV5-1; D: .; size: .; DNA: TGCGCCAGCAGCGACCTAGGCTCCTTCGGTGGCACTGAAGCTTTCTTT; CDR3: CASSDLGSFGGTEAFF
J: TRBJ1-2; V: TRBV5-1; D: TRBD1; size: .; DNA: TGCGCCAGCAGGCCGGACAGGGGGGTGTATGGCTACACCTTC; CDR3: CASRPDRGVYGYTF
J: TRBJ1-1; V: TRBV7-6; D: .; size: .; DNA: TGTGCCAGCAGCTTAGAGGCAGGGGTTAACACTGAAGCTTTCTTT; CDR3: CASSLEAGVNTEAFF
J: TRBJ2-7; V: TRBV18; D: TRBD2; size: .; DNA: TGTGCCAGCTCACCACCGGGACTAGTATCCGAGCAGTACTTC; CDR3: CASSPPGLVSEQYF
J: TRBJ1-1; V: TRBV4-1; D: .; size: .; DNA: TGCGCCAGCAGCCCGAAGGGGGGGCAAACTGAAGCTTTCTTT; CDR3: CASSPKGGQTEAFF
J: TRBJ1-1; V: TRBV6-5; D: .; size: .; DNA: TGTGCCAGCAGCATGGACAGACTGAACACTGAAGCTTTCTTT; CDR3: CASSMDRLNTEAFF
J: TRBJ2-1; V: TRBV27; D: .; size: .; DNA: TGTGCCAGCAGTTTATATGGGGTGGCAGGCAGCTCCTACAATGAGCAGTTCTTC; CDR3: CASSLYGVAGSSYNEQFF
J: TRBJ1-1; V: TRBV11-1; D: .; size: once; DNA: TGTGCCAGCAGCTTGGGCACAATCTCTGAAGCTTTCTTT; CDR3: CASSLGTISEAFF
J: TRBJ1-5; V: TRBV6-5; D: .; size: .; DNA: TGTGCCAGCGCGGACACTCTCAATCAGCCCCAGCATTTT; CDR3: CASADTLNQPQHF
J: TRBJ1-4; V: TRBV18; D: .; size: .; DNA: TGTGCCAGCTCACCACAGGATTCAGCAACTAATGAAAAACTGTTTTTT; CDR3: CASSPQDSATNEKLFF
J: TRBJ2-5; V: TRBV7-6; D: .; size: once; DNA: TGTGCCAGCAGCTTAGGGGGGTACCAAGAGACCCAGTACTTC; CDR3: CASSLGGYQETQYF
J: TRBJ1-2; V: TRBV30; D: .; size: .; DNA: TGTGCCTGGAGTGTACTAGGGATTACTTTTGGCTACACCTTC; CDR3: CAWSVLGITFGYTF
J: TRBJ1-5; V: TRBV30; D: .; size: .; DNA: TGTGCCTGGAGTGTACAAGGATGGGGCAATCAGCCCCAGCATTTT; CDR3: CAWSVQGWGNQPQHF
J: TRBJ1-5; V: TRBV6-5; D: .; size: .; DNA: TGTGCCAGCTTGAGACAGACTAATCAGCCCCAGCATTTT; CDR3: CASLRQTNQPQHF
J: TRBJ2-1; V: TRBV27; D: .; size: .; DNA: TGTGCCAGCAGTTTATCGCGTCGCTACAATGAGCAGTTCTTC; CDR3: CASSLSRRYNEQFF
J: TRBJ2-1; V: TRBV3-1/TRBV3-2; D: .; size: .; DNA: TGTGCCAGCAGCCAAGAGGCCGAACCCAATGAGCAGTTCTTC; CDR3: CASSQEAEPNEQFF
J: TRBJ1-6; V: TRBV21-1; D: .; size: .; DNA: TGTGCCAGCAACTCAGGGGTGTTCGGATCACCCCTCCACTTT; CDR3: CASNSGVFGSPLHF
J: TRBJ1-4; V: TRBV19; D: .; size: .; DNA: TGTGCCAGTAGTATAGTCCGTGACAGAAACGAAAAACTGTTTTTT; CDR3: CASSIVRDRNEKLFF
J: TRBJ1-4; V: TRBV7-8; D: TRBD1; size: .; DNA: TGTGCCAGCAGGGCCGGGACAGTTGGAGGGGCAGCTAATGAAAAACTGTTTTTT; CDR3: CASRAGTVGGAANEKLFF
J: TRBJ1-3; V: TRBV5-1; D: .; size: .; DNA: TGCGCCAGCAGCTTGGATCGATCAGGCTTTGGAAACACCATATATTTT; CDR3: CASSLDRSGFGNTIYF
J: TRBJ1-4; V: TRBV19; D: .; size: .; DNA: TGTGCCAGTAGCCGACACCAGGGGACGGATGAAAAACTGTTTTTT; CDR3: CASSRHQGTDEKLFF
J: TRBJ1-5; V: TRBV10-3; D: TRBD1; size: .; DNA: TGTGCCATCAGTGCCACAGGGGAGGAGCCCCAGCATTTT; CDR3: CAISATGEEPQHF
J: TRBJ2-1; V: TRBV2; D: .; size: .; DNA: TGTGCCAGCAGTGAAGGTGGGACCACACTCAATGAGCAGTTCTTC; CDR3: CASSEGGTTLNEQFF
J: TRBJ2-7; V: TRBV7-6; D: .; size: once; DNA: TGTGCCAGCAGCTTGAATTCAGGGGAGCAGTACTTC; CDR3: CASSLNSGEQYF
J: TRBJ1-6; V: TRBV30; D: .; size: .; DNA: TGTGCCTGGGCCGGGACAAGAAATAATTCACCCCTCCACTTT; CDR3: CAWAGTRNNSPLHF
J: TRBJ2-7; V: TRBV5-6; D: .; size: .; DNA: TGTGCCAGCAGCTTGGTGACGGGGTGGTACGAGCAGTACTTC; CDR3: CASSLVTGWYEQYF
J: TRBJ1-2; V: TRBV28; D: .; size: .; DNA: TGTGCCAGCAGCAATGCCGGGAAACCCGATGGCTACACCTTC; CDR3: CASSNAGKPDGYTF
J: TRBJ1-1; V: TRBV3-1/TRBV3-2; D: .; size: .; DNA: TGTGCCAGCAGCCAAGGGACATTAAACACTGAAGCTTTCTTT; CDR3: CASSQGTLNTEAFF
J: TRBJ2-3; V: TRBV7-3; D: TRBD2; size: .; DNA: TGTGCCAGCAGCTTAGTTAGCGGGGGCCTAACAGATACGCAGTATTTT; CDR3: CASSLVSGGLTDTQYF
J: TRBJ1-1; V: TRBV4-1; D: .; size: .; DNA: TGCGCCAGCAGCCAAGATGGATGGATAACGCGCTTT; CDR3: CASSQDGWITRF
J: TRBJ2-7; V: TRBV5-4; D: .; size: .; DNA: TGTGCCAGCAGCAGGTGGGGGGCTAGGGAGCAGTACTTC; CDR3: CASSRWGAREQYF
J: TRBJ2-7; V: TRBV11-2; D: .; size: .; DNA: TGTGCCAGCAGCCCTTTTGGGGGACGGGGCTACGAGCAGTACTTC; CDR3: CASSPFGGRGYEQYF
J: TRBJ2-2; V: TRBV30; D: .; size: .; DNA: TGTGCTCGGGGCGGTGGCACCGGGGAGCTGTTTTTT; CDR3: CARGGGTGELFF
J: TRBJ1-1; V: TRBV7-2; D: .; size: .; DNA: TGTGCCAGCAGCTTCCCTCGGCAGGGGAACACTGAAGCTTTCTTT; CDR3: CASSFPRQGNTEAFF
J: TRBJ1-1; V: TRBV6-5; D: TRBD1; size: .; DNA: TGTGCCAGCAGTTACTCGACAGGGATGAACACTGAAGCTTTCTTT; CDR3: CASSYSTGMNTEAFF
J: TRBJ1-2; V: TRBV14; D: .; size: .; DNA: TGTGCCAGCAGCCCGGGACGGAACTATGGCTACACCTTC; CDR3: CASSPGRNYGYTF
J: TRBJ1-2; V: TRBV27; D: TRBD1; size: once; DNA: TGTGCCAGCAGGACAGGGGCCGGGGGCTATGGCTACACCTTC; CDR3: CASRTGAGGYGYTF
J: TRBJ2-7; V: TRBV6-6; D: TRBD1; size: .; DNA: TGTGCCGGCAACTCCGGGACAGGAACTCGGGAGCAGTACTTC; CDR3: CAGNSGTGTREQYF
J: TRBJ1-1; V: TRBV19; D: .; size: once; DNA: TGTGCCAGTAGTATGCGGGGACATAACACTGAAGCTTTCTTT; CDR3: CASSMRGHNTEAFF